This entry lists 21 T cell receptor beta chains sequenced from one sample in a study of shared clonotypes between healthy human individuals. Selected positively for CCR7 and CD45RO-negative, naive CD8 cells excluded terminally differentiated effector memory CD45RA+ cells. Assay used: immunoSEQ multiplex PCR; TCRdb lists only in-frame clones, some missing. The sample carries about 580,000 clones, 95% to 98% recorded once. Sequencing input: naive CD8+ T cells sorted from blood. These receptors all stem from a young man in good health.

The chain has TRBV7-2 and TRBJ2-7, with 7 bases identical to TRBD1. The length of the CDR3 is 13 residues. The germline CDR1 and CDR2 sequences are SGHTA and FQGNSA. The junction had 1 base not matched to a gene; V was cut back by 3 bases and J by 2 bases. The CDR3 protein is CASSFGQAYEQYF. CDR3 sequence (DNA): TGTGCCAGCAGCTTCGGACAGGCCTACGAGCAGTACTTC.

The rearrangement links TRBV7-9 to TRBJ2-7, with 9 bases that match TRBD1. V was pared by 5 bases and J by 4 bases, with 6 bases of the junction left unmatched. Germline CDR1 and CDR2: SEHNR and FQNEAQ (reference sequence). This CDR3 contains 14 residues. The DNA for the CDR3 is TGTGCCAGCAGCGCCCGGGACAGGGATTACGAGCAGTACTTC. It yields the protein CASSARDRDYEQYF.

The chain has TRBV4-1 and TRBJ2-1; possibly TRBD1 for D (6 bases). V was clipped by 4 bases and J by 6 bases, with 7 bases between them. The CDR3 extends over 12 amino acids. Germline loops: CDR1 MGHRA, CDR2 YSYEKL. In nucleotides, the CDR3 is TGCGCCAGCAGCCTAGGGGGCAATGAGCAGTTCTTC. This sequence encodes CASSLGGNEQFF.

The V gene is TRBV19, the J gene TRBJ2-2; TRBD1 is a possible D gene (5 bases). This CDR3 comprises 15 residues. Trimming took off 3 bases at V and 5 bases at J, with 13 bases between the two ends. The germline V gene encodes CDR1 LNHDA and CDR2 SQIVND (reference sequence). The CDR3 DNA sequence: TGTGCCAGTAGTATCTATTCCAGGGTGACCGGGGAGCTGTTTTTT. This gives the protein CASSIYSRVTGELFF.

This rearrangement joins TRBV19 to TRBJ2-1; a possible D gene is TRBD1 (6 bases). Germline V lookup: CDR1 LNHDA, CDR2 SQIVND (reference sequence). The CDR3 extends over 17 amino acids. Between the trimmed V and J ends, which lost 5 bases and 4 bases, there was a span of 21 bases. In nucleotides, the CDR3 is TGTGCCAGTAGTGGATATCCACAGGGAGATATATACAATGAGCAGTTCTTC. It specifies CASSGYPQGDIYNEQFF.

J is TRBJ2-6 and V is TRBV5-5, with D uncertain. The CDR3 length is 14 residues. V lost 0 bases to trimming and J lost 2 bases, with 3 bases between them. Germline CDR1 is SGHKS and CDR2 is YYEKEE (reference sequence). DNA for the CDR3: TGTGCCAGCAGCTTGGTGGCTGGGGCCAACGTCCTGACTTTC. It specifies CASSLVAGANVLTF.

The V gene is TRBV19, the J gene TRBJ2-1; TRBD2 aligns across 10 bases. The CDR3 has 16 residues. Trimming removed 2 bases from V and 5 bases from J; junction bases left unmatched: 6. The V gene's germline CDR1 is LNHDA and CDR2 SQIVND (reference sequence). This CDR3 is CASSIILAGVNNEQFF. In DNA form, the CDR3 reads TGTGCCAGTAGTATAATCCTAGCGGGAGTTAACAATGAGCAGTTCTTC.

CDR3 sequence: CASSEMGDYNEQFF. Here the CDR3 DNA reads TGTGCCAGCAGTGAGATGGGGGATTACAATGAGCAGTTCTTC. The rearrangement joins TRBV6-5 to TRBJ2-1, with D perhaps TRBD1 or TRBD2 (5 bases each). The CDR3 totals 14 residues. Looked up from germline, CDR1 is MNHEY and CDR2 is SVGAGI. V gave up 5 bases and J gave up 4 bases, with 12 bases separating them.

J is TRBJ2-6 and V is TRBV15; D call uncertain. CDR3 length: 14 amino acids. The V end was cut by 6 bases, the J end by 1 base, with 7 bases between. Per germline, CDR1 LNHNV and CDR2 YYDKDF (reference sequence). The CDR3 protein is CATSLGSGANVLTF. As DNA, the CDR3 is TGTGCCACCAGTCTGGGTTCTGGGGCCAACGTCCTGACTTTC.

The V call is TRBV4-1, the J call TRBJ1-4, with D unresolved. The germline V gene encodes CDR1 MGHRA and CDR2 YSYEKL. This CDR3 spans 14 amino acids. V dropped 2 bases and J dropped 5 bases, with 9 bases sitting between them. The CDR3 nucleotides are TGCGCCAGCAGCCAATCACTAGACAATGAAAAACTGTTTTTT. Encoded protein: CASSQSLDNEKLFF.

This clone was seen just once. CDR3 coding DNA: TGTGCCAGCAGCCCGGGGACTAGCGGGAGGGCCTGGCAGCGGTACGAGCAGTTCTTC. Translation gives CASSPGTSGRAWQRYEQFF. The V gene is TRBV7-9, the J gene TRBJ2-1; 16 positions match TRBD2. CDR3 length: 19 amino acids. V shed 5 bases, J shed 10 bases, and the junction held 17 bases outside the gene matches. Looked up from germline, CDR1 is SEHNR and CDR2 is FQNEAQ (reference sequence).

This rearrangement joins TRBV5-5 to TRBJ2-3, with 7 nucleotides matching TRBD1. The germline V gene has CDR1 SGHKS and CDR2 YYEKEE (reference sequence). This CDR3 region has 14 residues. V gave up 2 bases and J gave up 6 bases; unmatched junction bases: 6. The CDR3 nucleotides read TGTGCCAGCAGCTTTTACAGGGGTGTGGATACGCAGTATTTT. This sequence encodes CASSFYRGVDTQYF.

This clone was observed a single time. The rearrangement uses TRBV29-1 and TRBJ2-1, with D tentatively TRBD2 (5 bases). V shed 5 bases and J shed 6 bases, with 8 bases lying between them. Germline V gives CDR1 SQVTM, CDR2 ANQGSEA. This CDR3 spans 11 amino acids. CDR3 bases: TGCAGCGTTCGGGGTATCAATGAGCAGTTCTTC. Translating it yields CSVRGINEQFF.

The rearrangement uses TRBV6-6 and TRBJ2-7, with TRBD2 matching 10 bases. V lost 0 bases and J lost 3; bases outside the gene matches: 2. CDR1 and CDR2 from the germline V gene are MNHNY and SVGAGI (reference sequence). The CDR3 covers 15 residues. The CDR3 coding sequence is TGTGCCAGCAGTTACTCCCCTAGCGGGAGCTACGAGCAGTACTTC. The encoded protein is CASSYSPSGSYEQYF.

As for this clone: Other DNA sequences of this sample code for an identical CDR3. The V call is TRBV5-1, the J call TRBJ2-1; D is unresolved. Germline CDR1 is SGHRS and CDR2 is YFSETQ. This CDR3 comprises 12 residues. V lost 3 bases, J lost 4 bases, and 5 bases lay in between. The CDR3 coding sequence is TGCGCCAGCAGCTCGGATTACAATGAGCAGTTCTTC. Its translation is CASSSDYNEQFF.

Only one count was recorded for this clone. This chain uses TRBV29-1 with TRBJ1-2; D is perhaps TRBD1 (5 bases). From germline, CDR1 is SQVTM and CDR2 ANQGSEA. The CDR3 has 14 residues. Trimming cost V 1 base and J 4 bases, with 13 bases left between them. CDR3 DNA: TGCAGCGTTGAAGGACTGACAGCGAGCTATGGCTACACCTTC. Its protein product is CSVEGLTASYGYTF.

V and J are TRBV6-6 and TRBJ2-7; possibly TRBD1 for D (5 bases). Germline V gives CDR1 MNHNY, CDR2 SVGAGI (reference sequence). The CDR3 has 12 amino acids. Trimming pared 8 bases from V and 6 bases from J, leaving 14 bases between. The CDR3 sequence: CASAPVRGEQYF. CDR3 DNA: TGTGCCAGCGCCCCCGTAAGGGGCGAGCAGTACTTC.

CDR3: CASSRHPGLAGSSYEQYF. The CDR3 DNA reads TGTGCCAGCAGCCGGCACCCGGGACTAGCGGGCTCCTCCTACGAGCAGTACTTC. This chain uses TRBV7-9 with TRBJ2-7; 12 positions agree with TRBD2. The CDR3 contains 18 residues. In germline, CDR1 is SEHNR, CDR2 FQNEAQ (reference sequence). V lost 5 bases and J lost 0; bases outside the gene matches: 11. Complete variable domain (other parts from reference TRBV7-9 and TRBJ2-7): DTGVSQNPRHKITKRGQNVTFRCDPISEHNRLYWYRQTLGQGPEFLTYFQNEAQLEKSRLLSDRFSAERPKGSFSTLEIQRTEQGDSAMYLCASSRHPGLAGSSYEQYFGPGTRLTVT.

This clone was observed a single time. CDR3 DNA sequence: TGTGCCAGCAGCGCCCCGGACGGGGGTGAGCAGTTCTTC. This encodes CASSAPDGGEQFF. The chain couples TRBV2 to TRBJ2-1; a possible D gene is TRBD2 (6 bases). This CDR3 has 13 amino acids. Between the trimmed V and J ends, which lost 6 bases and 9 bases, there was a span of 15 bases. The germline gives CDR1 SNHLY, CDR2 FYNNEI.

This clone was counted once. The chain links TRBV4-3 to TRBJ1-3; no clear D. V lost 0 bases and J lost 0, with 6 bases in between. The CDR3 has 15 residues. The germline CDR1 and CDR2 sequences are LGHNA and YSLEER. CDR3: CASSQDRGSGNTIYF. In DNA, the CDR3 is TGCGCCAGCAGCCAAGATCGGGGCTCTGGAAACACCATATATTTT.

The J gene is TRBJ1-1, the V gene TRBV7-9; D is ambiguous. V lost 2 bases, J lost 10 bases, and 14 bases lay in between. CDR1 and CDR2 from the germline V gene are SEHNR and FQNEAQ (reference sequence). This CDR3 region has 13 residues. CDR3: CASSLSTARGAFF. The CDR3 DNA sequence: TGTGCCAGCAGCTTATCCACAGCCAGAGGAGCTTTCTTT.